Shown below are 19 T cell receptor beta chains from a single sample sequenced in a study of T cells in tumors after PD-1 blockade. Only in-frame clones appear in the TCRdb table, and some are missing; sequencing was by immunoSEQ multiplex PCR. This table has around 45,000 clones, approximately 75% appearing once. The source was PBMCs, collected before anti-PD-1 treatment. These receptors came from a human donor with basal cell carcinoma.

The genes are TRBV14 and TRBJ1-2; D gene uncertain. CDR3 length equals 16 residues. Trimming removed 4 bases at V and 8 bases at J, with 23 bases between. Germline V gene data show CDR1 as SGHDN and CDR2 as FVKESK. The CDR3 is CASSPFGGIGREGYTF. CDR3 coding DNA: TGTGCCAGCAGCCCCTTCGGCGGCATCGGGAGGGAAGGCTACACCTTC.

This chain links TRBV6-5 with TRBJ2-7; maybe TRBD2 (5 bases). The length of the CDR3 is 14 residues. Deletions cut 6 bases from V and 2 bases from J, with 14 bases between. Germline CDR1 and CDR2: MNHEY and SVGAGI. CDR3 nucleotide sequence: TGTGCCAGCAGGAGGGTAGGCGGACCCTACGAGCAGTACTTC. Translating it yields CASRRVGGPYEQYF.

This clone was seen ten or more times. The V gene is TRBV4-1, the J gene TRBJ1-2; weak D call: TRBD1 (6 bases). CDR1 and CDR2 from the germline V gene are MGHRA and YSYEKL. Trimming pared 3 bases from V and 2 bases from J, leaving 10 bases between. The CDR3 length is 14 residues. The CDR3 protein is CASSHADRNYGYTF. Written as DNA, the CDR3 is TGCGCCAGCAGCCATGCGGACAGAAACTATGGCTACACCTTC.

This clone was counted a few times. The sample has other DNA sequences that encode this CDR3 too. The chain couples TRBV19 to TRBJ1-2; D might be TRBD1 (5 bases). CDR3 length equals 13 residues. V lost 3 bases, J lost 3 bases, and 8 bases lay in between. Germline CDR1 reads LNHDA; CDR2 reads SQIVND (reference sequence). CDR3 in amino acids: CASSIARDYGYTF. For the CDR3, the DNA is TGTGCCAGTAGTATCGCCAGGGACTATGGCTACACCTTC.

This clone was observed a single time. V and J are TRBV7-9 and TRBJ1-3, with no clear D. Germline-derived CDR1 and CDR2 are SEHNR and FQNEAQ (reference sequence). CDR3 size: 15 residues. V was pared by 5 bases and J by 4 bases, with 15 bases between. DNA for the CDR3: TGTGCCAGCAGCCTAGAGGCATTTTTAGGAAACACCATATATTTT. Encoded protein: CASSLEAFLGNTIYF.

This clone was detected a few times. V usage is TRBV5-1 and J usage is TRBJ1-4, with TRBD1 matching over 9 bases. Germline-derived CDR1 and CDR2 are SGHRS and YFSETQ. The CDR3 has 15 amino acids. Trimming took 0 bases from V and 8 from J; bases not matched to a gene: 5. CDR3 in amino acids: CASSLGTGGWEKLFF. The CDR3 nucleotides read TGCGCCAGCAGCTTGGGCACAGGGGGCTGGGAAAAACTGTTTTTT.

This chain connects TRBV24-1 to TRBJ1-2; TRBD1 aligns across 12 bases. Germline V CDR1 and CDR2: KGHDR, SFDVKD. The CDR3 runs 15 residues. V lost 4 bases to trimming and J lost 4 bases; unmatched junction nucleotides: 3. This chain's CDR3 is CATSEPGQGAYGYTF. In DNA form, the CDR3 reads TGTGCCACCAGTGAACCGGGACAGGGGGCCTATGGCTACACCTTC.

This clone came up a few times. The genes are TRBV5-1 and TRBJ1-1; a weak D match, TRBD1 (6 bases). Trimming removed 0 bases at V and 4 bases at J, with 13 bases between. The CDR3 contains 15 residues. Per germline, CDR1 SGHRS and CDR2 YFSETQ. The CDR3 DNA reads as TGCGCCAGCAGCTTGGCCGGGGGGCCGGGCACTGAAGCTTTCTTT. This codes for CASSLAGGPGTEAFF.

The chain links TRBV24-1 to TRBJ1-2; TRBD1 might be the D (5 bases). The germline CDR1 and CDR2 sequences are KGHDR and SFDVKD. This CDR3 contains 13 residues. V was cut by 4 bases and J by 6 bases, with 11 bases left in between. In DNA, the CDR3 is TGTGCCACCAGTGACAGGGAATACCATGGCTACACCTTC. It is translated as CATSDREYHGYTF.

The CDR3 DNA is TGTGCCAGCAGTTTAGGGGGACCCAACTATGGCTACACCTTC. Translation: CASSLGGPNYGYTF. V and J are TRBV28 and TRBJ1-2, with TRBD1 as a possible D gene (5 bases). Trimming left V 2 bases short and J 2 bases short, with 9 bases between. Looked up from germline, CDR1 is MDHEN and CDR2 is SYDVKM. The CDR3 totals 14 residues.

The CDR3 nucleotides are TGTGCCAGCAGCACCCAGGGGACAAACCCTTCACCCCTCCACTTT. Translating it yields CASSTQGTNPSPLHF. This chain uses TRBV7-2 with TRBJ1-6; TRBD1 is a possible D gene (6 bases). The CDR3 has 15 amino acids. Trimming took off 5 bases at V and 9 bases at J, with 17 bases between the two ends. Germline V CDR1 and CDR2: SGHTA, FQGNSA.

The V call is TRBV28, the J call TRBJ2-5, with 9 bases fitting TRBD1. V lost 1 base to trimming and J lost 5 bases; unmatched junction nucleotides: 2. Germline-derived CDR1 and CDR2 are MDHEN and SYDVKM. The CDR3 consists of 14 residues. CDR3 bases: TGTGCCAGCAGTTTATCGGGACAGGGCGAGACCCAGTACTTC. It encodes CASSLSGQGETQYF.

The chain is built from TRBV5-1 and TRBJ2-5; TRBD1 or TRBD2 may be the D gene (5 bases each). Germline V CDR1 and CDR2: SGHRS, YFSETQ. The CDR3 length is 12 residues. V dropped 4 bases and J dropped 5 bases, with 9 bases sitting between them. Written as DNA, the CDR3 is TGCGCCAGCAGCGTGGGGGAGGAGACCCAGTACTTC. Translation gives CASSVGEETQYF. Drawing the rest from reference TRBV5-1 and TRBJ2-5, the complete variable domain is KAGVTQTPRYLIKTRGQQVTLSCSPISGHRSVSWYQQTPGQGLQFLFEYFSETQRNKGNFPGRFSGRQFSNSRSEMNVSTLELGDSALYLCASSVGEETQYFGPGTRLLVL.

A few counts support this clone. The V call is TRBV6-5, the J call TRBJ1-5, with D unclear. This CDR3 has 14 amino acids. In germline, CDR1 is MNHEY, CDR2 SVGAGI. Deletions cut 2 bases from V and 2 bases from J, with 7 bases between. CDR3 in amino acids: CASSYGSGNQPQHF. Written as DNA, the CDR3 is TGTGCCAGCAGTTACGGATCAGGCAATCAGCCCCAGCATTTT.

The chain employs TRBV6-1 and TRBJ2-7, with TRBD2 matching over 8 bases. In germline, CDR1 is MNHNS, CDR2 SASEGT. The CDR3 has 15 amino acids. Unmatched junction bases numbered 6, after V lost 1 base and J lost 4 bases. The CDR3 coding sequence is TGTGCCAGCAGTGAAGACGGGGGGGCGGGGTACGAGCAGTACTTC. This codes for CASSEDGGAGYEQYF.

The chain has TRBV5-6 and TRBJ2-1; 12 bases are a match to TRBD2. Germline V gene sequence: CDR1 SGHDT, CDR2 YYEEEE. The CDR3 is 15 amino acids. Unmatched junction bases numbered 7, after V lost 2 bases and J lost 10 bases. The CDR3 loop reads CASSFGLAGLEEQFF. The CDR3 bases are TGTGCCAGCAGCTTCGGACTAGCGGGGTTAGAGGAGCAGTTCTTC.

The V and J genes are TRBV5-4 and TRBJ2-5; 9 nucleotides match TRBD1. The CDR3 runs 15 residues. Germline assignment: CDR1 SGHNT and CDR2 YYREEE (reference sequence). Trimming at V came to 2 bases and at J to 5 bases, leaving 7 bases not matched to a gene. The CDR3 sequence is CASSLPGQGGETQYF. The CDR3 coding sequence is TGTGCCAGCAGCTTACCGGGACAGGGTGGGGAGACCCAGTACTTC.

This clone was detected a few times. V gene TRBV4-1 combines with J gene TRBJ1-1, with D uncertain. The germline V gene has CDR1 MGHRA and CDR2 YSYEKL. The CDR3 spans 15 residues. V lost 1 base, J lost 5 bases, and 14 bases lay in between. The CDR3 sequence: CASSQGRGGYTEAFF. In nucleotides, the CDR3 is TGCGCCAGCAGCCAAGGTCGGGGAGGGTATACTGAAGCTTTCTTT.

The gene calls are TRBV27 and TRBJ2-1; D possibly corresponds to TRBD1 (7 bases). Germline V gene lookup returns CDR1 MNHEY and CDR2 SMNVEV (reference sequence). The germline V and J ends were trimmed by 2 bases and 1 base, with 21 bases remaining between them. The CDR3 length is 19 residues. CDR3 in DNA: TGTGCCAGCAGTTTAAGGGGCGGCAGGGCAGGGGGGTCCTACAATGAGCAGTTCTTC. Its translation: CASSLRGGRAGGSYNEQFF.